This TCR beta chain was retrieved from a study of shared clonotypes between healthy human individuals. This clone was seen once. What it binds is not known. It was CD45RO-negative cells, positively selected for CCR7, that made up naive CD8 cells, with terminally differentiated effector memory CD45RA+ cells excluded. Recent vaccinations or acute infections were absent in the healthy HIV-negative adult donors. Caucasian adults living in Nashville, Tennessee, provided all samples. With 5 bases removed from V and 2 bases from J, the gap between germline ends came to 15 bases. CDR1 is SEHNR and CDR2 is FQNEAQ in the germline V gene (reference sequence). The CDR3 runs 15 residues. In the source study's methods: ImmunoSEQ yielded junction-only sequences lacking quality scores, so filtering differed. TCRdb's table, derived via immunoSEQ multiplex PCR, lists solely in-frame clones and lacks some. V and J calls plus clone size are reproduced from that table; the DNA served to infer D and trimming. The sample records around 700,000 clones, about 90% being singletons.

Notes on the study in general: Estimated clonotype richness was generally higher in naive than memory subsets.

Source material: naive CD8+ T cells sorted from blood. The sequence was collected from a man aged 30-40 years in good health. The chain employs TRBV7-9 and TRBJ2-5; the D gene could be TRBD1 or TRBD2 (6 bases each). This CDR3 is CASSKAQGRQETQYF. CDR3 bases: TGTGCCAGCAGCAAGGCTCAGGGGAGGCAAGAGACCCAGTACTTC.